This T cell receptor (beta chain) comes out of a study of blood T cell repertoires in COVID-19. Libraries were prepared by immunoSEQ multiplex PCR; TCRdb keeps only in-frame clonotypes and omits some of them. Here the sample spans under 100,000 clones, roughly 80% being singletons. There are 13 residues in the CDR3. Sequenced: peripheral blood. This TCR was sampled from a man older than 75 with active or convalescent COVID-19. The chain has TRBV21-1 and TRBJ1-2. TRBV21-1 is a pseudogene segment. The CDR3 region is CASRKMRFCGYTF. CDR3 nucleotide sequence: TGTGCCAGCAGGAAAATGAGGTTTTGCGGCTACACCTTC.